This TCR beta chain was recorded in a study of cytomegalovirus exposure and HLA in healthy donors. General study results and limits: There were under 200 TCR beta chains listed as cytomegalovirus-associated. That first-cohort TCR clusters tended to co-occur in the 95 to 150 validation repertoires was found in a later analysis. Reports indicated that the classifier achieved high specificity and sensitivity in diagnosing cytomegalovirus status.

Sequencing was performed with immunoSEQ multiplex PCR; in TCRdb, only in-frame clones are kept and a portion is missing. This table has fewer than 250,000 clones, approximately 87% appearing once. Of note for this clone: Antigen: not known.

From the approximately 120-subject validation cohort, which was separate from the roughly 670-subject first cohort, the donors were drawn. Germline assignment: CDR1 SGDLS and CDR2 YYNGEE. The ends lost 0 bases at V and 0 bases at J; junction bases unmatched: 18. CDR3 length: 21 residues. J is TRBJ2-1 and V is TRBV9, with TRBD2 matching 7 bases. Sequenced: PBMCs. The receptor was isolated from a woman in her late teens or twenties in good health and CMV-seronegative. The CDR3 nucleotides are TGTGCCAGCAGCGTAGCTGCGCTAGCGGACACCCCTGTCGGCTCCTACAATGAGCAGTTCTTC. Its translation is CASSVAALADTPVGSYNEQFF.